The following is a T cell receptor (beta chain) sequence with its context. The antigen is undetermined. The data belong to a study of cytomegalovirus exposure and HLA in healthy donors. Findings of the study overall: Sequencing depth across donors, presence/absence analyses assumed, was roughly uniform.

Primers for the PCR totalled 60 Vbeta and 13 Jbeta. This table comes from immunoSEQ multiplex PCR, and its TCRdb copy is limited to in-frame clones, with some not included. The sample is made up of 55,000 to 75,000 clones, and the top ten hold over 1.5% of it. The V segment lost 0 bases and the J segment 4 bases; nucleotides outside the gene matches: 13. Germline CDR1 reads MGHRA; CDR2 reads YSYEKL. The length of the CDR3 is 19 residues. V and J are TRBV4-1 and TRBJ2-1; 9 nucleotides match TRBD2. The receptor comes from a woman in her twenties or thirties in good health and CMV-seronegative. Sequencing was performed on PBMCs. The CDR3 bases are TGCGCCAGCAGCCAAGATTGGGCGCGGAGCGGGAGGTCTTACAATGAGCAGTTCTTC. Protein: CASSQDWARSGRSYNEQFF.